This T cell receptor (beta chain) was retrieved from a study of breast tumors, draining lymph nodes, adjacent tissues. TCRdb processed the multiplex PCR reads anew with MiXCR; each CDR3 protein has one entry. Among about 150,000 distinct CDR3 sequences, 32% were seen once, and the ten largest hold under 2.5%. Breast cancer patients provided tissue from their axillary draining lymph nodes. In germline, CDR1 is SGHAT, CDR2 FQNNGV. The junction had 8 bases not matched to a gene; V was cut back by 7 bases and J by 7 bases. This CDR3 spans 14 amino acids. V usage is TRBV11-2 and J usage is TRBJ1-3; 9 bases are shared with TRBD1. Sequencing input: axillary lymph node tissue. The source is a female donor with breast cancer. Some clones in this sample may be carry-over from other donors' samples. CDR3 residues: CASITFGTGNTIYF. The DNA for the CDR3 is TGTGCCAGCATCACCTTCGGGACAGGGAACACCATATATTTT.